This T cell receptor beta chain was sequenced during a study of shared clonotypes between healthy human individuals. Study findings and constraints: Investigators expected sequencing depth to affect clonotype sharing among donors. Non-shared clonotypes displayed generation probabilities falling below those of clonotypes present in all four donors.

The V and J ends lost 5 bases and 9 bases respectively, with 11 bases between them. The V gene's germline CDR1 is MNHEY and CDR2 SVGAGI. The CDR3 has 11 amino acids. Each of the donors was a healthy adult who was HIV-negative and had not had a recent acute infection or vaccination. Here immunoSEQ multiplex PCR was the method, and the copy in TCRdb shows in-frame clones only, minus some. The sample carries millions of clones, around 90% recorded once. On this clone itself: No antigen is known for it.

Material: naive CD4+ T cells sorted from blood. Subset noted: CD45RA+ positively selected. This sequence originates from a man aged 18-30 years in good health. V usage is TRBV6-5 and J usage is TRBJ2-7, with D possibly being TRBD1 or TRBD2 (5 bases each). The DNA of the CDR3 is TGTGCCAGCAGTGGGGGTCTAGTGCAGTACTTC. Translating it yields CASSGGLVQYF.